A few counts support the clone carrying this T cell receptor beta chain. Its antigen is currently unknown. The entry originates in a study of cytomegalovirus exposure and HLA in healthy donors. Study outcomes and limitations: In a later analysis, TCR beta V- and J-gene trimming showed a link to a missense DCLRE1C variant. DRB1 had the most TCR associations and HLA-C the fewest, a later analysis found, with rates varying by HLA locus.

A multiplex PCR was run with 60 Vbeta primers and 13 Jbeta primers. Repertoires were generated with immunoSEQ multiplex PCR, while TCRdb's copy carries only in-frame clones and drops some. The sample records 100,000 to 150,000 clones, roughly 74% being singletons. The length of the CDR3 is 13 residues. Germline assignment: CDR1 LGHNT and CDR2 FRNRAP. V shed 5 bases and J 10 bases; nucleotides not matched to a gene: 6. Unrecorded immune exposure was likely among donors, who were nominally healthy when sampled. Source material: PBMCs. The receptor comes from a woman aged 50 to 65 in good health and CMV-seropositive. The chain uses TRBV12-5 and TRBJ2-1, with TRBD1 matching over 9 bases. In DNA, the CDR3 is TGTGCTAGTGGTACGGACAGGGGAGGAGAGCAGTTCTTC. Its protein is CASGTDRGGEQFF.